This T cell receptor beta chain is drawn from a study of tumor-infiltrating lymphocytes in localized non-small cell lung cancer. Study details: Patients included smokers and never-smokers with various histologies, some sampled after neoadjuvant chemotherapy. Resected tumor was paired with non-adjacent uninvolved lung from the same patient. Findings and caveats of the study: Not all patients were TCR sequenced, owing to tissue quantity. Tumors had more T cell infiltration than uninvolved lung, per TCRbeta sequencing and CD3 counts.

Germline loops: CDR1 KGHSH, CDR2 LQKENI. Trimming removed 5 bases at V and 4 bases at J, with 14 bases between. The CDR3 totals 14 residues. Sequencing was performed with immunoSEQ multiplex PCR; in TCRdb, only in-frame clones are kept and a portion is missing. The sample lists 21,000 or so clones; approximately 73% were seen once. With regard to this clone: Its antigen is as yet unknown.

The sample consisted of lung tumor tissue. The sequence came from a human donor with non-small cell lung cancer. V usage is TRBV18 and J usage is TRBJ1-1, with a tentative D call TRBD1 (5 bases). Here the CDR3 reads CASSTPGVGTEAFF. The CDR3 DNA sequence: TGTGCCAGCTCAACGCCGGGGGTAGGCACTGAAGCTTTCTTT.